This passage covers 21 T cell receptor beta chains from one sample sequenced in a study of blood T cell repertoires in COVID-19 (dated by TCRdb to 2019 to 2021). The library was generated by the immunoSEQ multiplex PCR assay. Sourced from immuneACCESS, this table was stored by TCRdb with only in-frame sequences that have V and J called. A share of the clones is absent; for the studies checked, an unresolved V gene accounts for under half, and the remainder has no known explanation. The table for this sample lists around 230,000 clones; around 83% of them were counted only once. Clones ranked in the top ten supply 8% to 10% of the sample. Sequencing was carried out using peripheral blood. Receptors originate from a woman aged 50 to 60 with acute or convalescent COVID-19.

The chain carries TRBV5-6 and TRBJ2-3; weak D call: TRBD2 (6 bases). This CDR3 has 17 amino acids. V lost 0 bases to trimming and J lost 3 bases, with 17 bases between them. Germline V gives CDR1 SGHDT, CDR2 YYEEEE. CDR3 amino acids: CASSLGRDDHITDTQYF. CDR3 sequence (DNA): TGTGCCAGCAGCTTGGGGAGGGACGACCACATAACAGATACGCAGTATTTT.

The V and J genes are TRBV10-3 and TRBJ2-7; 7 positions agree with TRBD1. Germline CDR1 is ENHRY and CDR2 is SYGVKD. This CDR3 has 14 amino acids. Trimming at V came to 4 bases and at J to 3 bases, leaving 6 bases not matched to a gene. The CDR3 DNA sequence: TGTGCCATCAGTGGGGCAGGGGGATACTACGAGCAGTACTTC. Amino acids: CAISGAGGYYEQYF.

The chain combines TRBV28 with TRBJ2-7; 7 bases fit TRBD1. The junction had 9 bases not matched to a gene; V was cut back by 4 bases and J by 3 bases. This CDR3 comprises 15 residues. The germline CDR1 and CDR2 sequences are MDHEN and SYDVKM. CDR3 sequence: CASSSSLAGGYEQYF. CDR3 in DNA: TGTGCCAGCAGTTCCTCCTTGGCAGGGGGCTACGAGCAGTACTTC. Based on the CDR3 plus reference TRBV28 and TRBJ2-7, the full variable domain is DVKVTQSSRYLVKRTGEKVFLECVQDMDHENMFWYRQDPGLGLRLIYFSYDVKMKEKGDIPEGYSVSREKKERFSLILESASTNQTSMYLCASSSSLAGGYEQYFGPGTRLTVT.

The chain carries TRBV5-1 and TRBJ1-1; maybe TRBD1 (6 bases). Germline values: CDR1 SGHRS, CDR2 YFSETQ. V dropped 1 base and J dropped 1 base, with 8 bases sitting between them. The CDR3 has 14 amino acids. This CDR3 is CASSLTGKNTEAFF. The CDR3 nucleotides are TGCGCCAGCAGCTTGACAGGGAAGAACACTGAAGCTTTCTTT.

J is TRBJ2-5 and V is TRBV14; 8 bases fit TRBD2. The V gene end was trimmed by 4 bases and the J gene end by 5 bases; junction bases not matched to a gene: 15. Germline V gene data show CDR1 as SGHDN and CDR2 as FVKESK. The CDR3 loop spans 17 amino acids. CDR3 bases: TGTGCCAGCAGCCGCGTAAGGGCCAGCGGGAGTGGCGAGACCCAGTACTTC. It translates to CASSRVRASGSGETQYF.

The chain employs TRBV11-2 and TRBJ1-1, with D unclear. The CDR3 spans 13 residues. The germline V gene has CDR1 SGHAT and CDR2 FQNNGV. V gave up 5 bases and J gave up 1 base, with 8 bases separating them. The CDR3 spells CASSPTENTEAFF. CDR3 DNA: TGTGCCAGCAGCCCTACAGAGAACACTGAAGCTTTCTTT.

This chain joins TRBV28 and TRBJ2-7; 7 bases are shared with TRBD2. V trimming: 5 bases; J trimming: 8 bases; junction bases outside the gene matches: 12. Germline V lookup: CDR1 MDHEN, CDR2 SYDVKM. CDR3 length: 14 amino acids. CDR3 residues: CASSPSGGLTKQYF. For the CDR3, the DNA is TGTGCCAGCAGTCCTAGCGGCGGCCTGACGAAGCAGTACTTC.

V gene TRBV6-5 combines with J gene TRBJ1-1; 7 bases agree with TRBD1. Unmatched junction bases numbered 3, after V lost 2 bases and J lost 0 bases. This CDR3 spans 15 amino acids. Germline CDR1 is MNHEY and CDR2 is SVGAGI. The CDR3 DNA reads as TGTGCCAGCAGTTACGTCGGGACAGTGAACACTGAAGCTTTCTTT. This encodes CASSYVGTVNTEAFF.

The chain links TRBV6-5 to TRBJ2-1; D is perhaps TRBD1 (6 bases). The V gene's germline CDR1 is MNHEY and CDR2 SVGAGI. CDR3 length: 12 amino acids. Trimming shortened V by 7 bases and J by 3 bases, and 7 bases separated the two germline ends. The CDR3 DNA reads as TGTGCCAGCAAGACAGGCTACAATGAGCAGTTCTTC. This codes for CASKTGYNEQFF.

The CDR3 protein is CASSQSVVTEAFF. As DNA, the CDR3 is TGCGCCAGCAGTCAATCAGTAGTCACTGAAGCTTTCTTT. J is TRBJ1-1 and V is TRBV23-1; D unresolved. TRBV23-1 is noted as an ORF with a role that remains uncertain. The CDR3 extends over 13 amino acids. Deletions cut 0 bases from V and 4 bases from J, with 6 bases between.

This clone was seen a few times. The chain recombines TRBV6-5 with TRBJ1-5; 7 nucleotides align to TRBD1. Germline V gene data show CDR1 as MNHEY and CDR2 as SVGAGI. Trimming at V came to 6 bases and at J to 1 base, leaving 6 bases not matched to a gene. The CDR3 consists of 15 residues. The CDR3 loop reads CASRGTGASNQPQHF. The DNA for the CDR3 is TGTGCCAGCAGGGGCACAGGGGCCAGCAATCAGCCCCAGCATTTT.

The chain carries TRBV24-1 and TRBJ2-7; D might be TRBD1 (6 bases). Germline lookup yields CDR1 KGHDR and CDR2 SFDVKD. The CDR3 contains 19 residues. Deletions cut 2 bases from V and 1 base from J, with 23 bases between. The CDR3 loop reads CATSDYADREQGHSYEQYF. In DNA, the CDR3 is TGTGCCACCAGTGATTACGCCGACCGGGAACAGGGTCATTCCTACGAGCAGTACTTC.

This rearrangement joins TRBV30 to TRBJ1-6; D call uncertain. The CDR3 consists of 13 residues. V lost 0 bases and J lost 8, with 8 bases in between. Germline CDR1 GTSNPN, CDR2 SVGIG (reference sequence). The CDR3 DNA sequence: TGTGCCTGGAGTGTATCGCAGGATTCACCCCTCCACTTT. Translated, it gives CAWSVSQDSPLHF.

The chain has TRBV3-1 (or the pseudogene TRBV3-2) and TRBJ1-5; perhaps TRBD1 as D (5 bases). The V gene lost 0 bases and the J gene lost 5 bases, with 11 bases spanning the gap. Germline V gene data show CDR1 as LGHDT and CDR2 as YNNKEL (reference sequence). The CDR3 is 15 amino acids. CDR3 in DNA: TGTGCCAGCAGCCAAGATCTAGGGGCGGATCAGCCCCAGCATTTT. Translating it yields CASSQDLGADQPQHF.

The chain combines TRBV2 with TRBJ2-5; no reliable D call. Germline V gene data show CDR1 as SNHLY and CDR2 as FYNNEI. The CDR3 extends over 12 amino acids. The V and J ends lost 7 bases and 7 bases respectively, with 13 bases between them. The CDR3 DNA reads TGTGCCAGCACTCCCCCGGCAGGGACCCAGTACTTC. The encoded protein is CASTPPAGTQYF.

The chain uses TRBV2 and TRBJ2-3; 8 nucleotides agree with TRBD2. Unmatched junction bases numbered 21, after V lost 6 bases and J lost 4 bases. The CDR3 length is 19 residues. Per germline, CDR1 SNHLY and CDR2 FYNNEI. CDR3: CASSLMRKVAGGTADTQYF. For the CDR3, the DNA is TGTGCCAGCAGCTTGATGAGGAAGGTGGCGGGAGGAACGGCAGATACGCAGTATTTT.

This clone has a single count. This chain links TRBV7-8 with TRBJ1-1, with D possibly being TRBD1 (6 bases). Trimming stripped 3 bases from V and 5 bases from J, with 16 bases between. Germline V gene data show CDR1 as SGHVS and CDR2 as FQNEAQ. This CDR3 comprises 15 residues. CDR3 nucleotide sequence: TGTGCCAGCAGCTTGCAGGTGGGTCAGGGGACTGAAGCTTTCTTT. It is translated as CASSLQVGQGTEAFF.

V and J are TRBV24-1 and TRBJ2-3; 15 bases align to TRBD2. Trimming at V came to 4 bases and at J to 1 base, leaving 2 bases not matched to a gene. The CDR3 runs to 17 residues. Germline CDR1 and CDR2: KGHDR and SFDVKD. DNA for the CDR3: TGTGCCACCAGTGACTGGACTAGCGGGAGGGGCACAGATACGCAGTATTTT. Its protein is CATSDWTSGRGTDTQYF.

This chain links TRBV27 with TRBJ2-2, with D hard to call. The CDR3 is made up of 14 amino acids. Trimming pared 3 bases from V and 5 bases from J, leaving 10 bases between. Germline loops: CDR1 MNHEY, CDR2 SMNVEV (reference sequence). The CDR3 DNA reads as TGTGCCAGCAGTTTCCTCTCAGCGACCGGGGAGCTGTTTTTT. This gives the protein CASSFLSATGELFF.

This clone was found once. The chain employs TRBV11-2 and TRBJ1-1; TRBD1 might be the D (6 bases). The germline gives CDR1 SGHAT, CDR2 FQNNGV. V was clipped by 5 bases and J by 4 bases, with 8 bases between them. This CDR3 is 12 amino acids long. CDR3 DNA: TGTGCCAGCAGCCCACAGGGCACTGAAGCTTTCTTT. Protein: CASSPQGTEAFF.

The rearrangement joins TRBV3-1 (or the pseudogene TRBV3-2) to TRBJ2-2; D is unclear. Trimming stripped 6 bases from V and 8 bases from J, with 10 bases between. This CDR3 has 12 residues. Germline V gene data show CDR1 as LGHDT and CDR2 as YNNKEL (reference sequence). Here the CDR3 DNA reads TGTGCCAGCAGAAGCCCCTTAGGGGAGCTGTTTTTT. This encodes CASRSPLGELFF.